The sequence of this TCR beta chain was determined in a study of blood T cell repertoires in COVID-19. Study information: Whether acute or convalescent, the COVID-19 samples came from the United States, Italy and Spain. Sources were T cells, B-cell-depleted T cells, or PBMCs; the material itself was cDNA or gDNA.

With regard to this clone: Other DNA variants within this sample encode the same CDR3.

The V gene end was trimmed by 4 bases and the J gene end by 7 bases; junction bases not matched to a gene: 6. Germline CDR1 KGHSH, CDR2 LQKENI. The CDR3 length is 15 residues. Per the original methods: Estimation of nucleated cell counts relied on the amplification of reference gene primers. TCRdb's copy holds only in-frame clones and misses some; the assay was immunoSEQ multiplex PCR. The V and J calls and the clone size are those of that table, but D and trimming were determined from the DNA. Among some 200,000 clones listed, around 80% were seen once. This receptor was identified in a woman aged 40 to 49 who had recovered from COVID-19. The chain recombines TRBV18 with TRBJ1-6, with TRBD1 matching 8 bases. Specimen: peripheral blood. The CDR3 DNA reads as TGTGCCAGCTCACAAGGACAGGGTGACAATTCACCCCTCCACTTT. Its translation is CASSQGQGDNSPLHF.